These 15 T cell receptor beta chains came from one sample sequenced in a study of T cell repertoires in cytomegalovirus infection. TCRdb redid the calling of the reads with MiXCR, one entry per CDR3 protein. Seen here are roughly 500,000 distinct CDR3 sequences, approximately 10% observed once, and the top ten hold roughly 10%. The sequencing input was PBMCs. The receptors come from a human donor in good health (CMV status not recorded). Some clones in this sample may be carry-over from other donors' samples.

This clonotype occurred many times. The V and J genes are TRBV12-3 or TRBV12-4 and TRBJ2-7; 11 nucleotides line up with TRBD1. The CDR3 sequence is 15 residues long. The junction had 7 bases not matched to a gene; V was cut back by 5 bases and J by 4 bases. The CDR3 protein is CASSRTGGDGYEQYF. As DNA, the CDR3 is TGTGCCAGCAGTCGGACAGGGGGCGATGGGTACGAGCAGTACTTC.

The chain combines TRBV7-9 with TRBJ2-3; 7 bases fit TRBD1. V gave up 4 bases and J gave up 2 bases; unmatched junction bases: 3. Germline V gene lookup returns CDR1 SEHNR and CDR2 FQNEAQ (reference sequence). This CDR3 contains 14 residues. CDR3 residues: CASSSTGHTDTQYF. CDR3 DNA: TGTGCCAGCAGCTCGACAGGGCACACAGATACGCAGTATTTT. Together with reference TRBV7-9 and TRBJ2-3, the CDR3 gives the full variable domain: DTGVSQNPRHKITKRGQNVTFRCDPISEHNRLYWYRQTLGQGPEFLTYFQNEAQLEKSRLLSDRFSAERPKGSFSTLEIQRTEQGDSAMYLCASSSTGHTDTQYFGPGTRLTVL.

At least ten counts were recorded for this clonotype. V usage is TRBV6-1 and J usage is TRBJ1-4; D is undetermined. CDR1 is MNHNS and CDR2 is SASEGT in the germline V gene. V was trimmed by 5 bases and J by 2 bases, leaving 9 bases between them. The CDR3 contains 14 residues. The CDR3, as DNA: TGTGCCAGCAGTCAAAGTTACACTAATGAAAAACTGTTTTTT. It translates to CASSQSYTNEKLFF.

The CDR3 nucleotides are TGTGCCAGTTACTCTCAAGATTATAGCAATCAGCCCCAGCATTTT. Translating gives CASYSQDYSNQPQHF. J is TRBJ1-5 and V is TRBV6-6; unclear D gene. Germline V gene sequence: CDR1 MNHNY, CDR2 SVGAGI (reference sequence). The length of the CDR3 is 15 residues. V shed 9 bases and J shed 0 bases, with 15 bases lying between them.

As regards this clonotype: This may be a read error, as it is one base from a much larger clone. The rearrangement joins TRBV5-6 to TRBJ1-3; no reliable D call. V lost 1 base and J lost 1, with 12 bases in between. There are 16 residues in the CDR3. The germline gives CDR1 SGHDT, CDR2 YYEEEE. CDR3 sequence reads: CASSLLPISSGNTIYF. The CDR3 DNA sequence: TGTGCCAGCAGCTTGTTGCCAATTTCATCTGGAAACACCATATATTTT.

V gene TRBV7-9 combines with J gene TRBJ2-5; D is unresolved. Per the germline V gene, CDR1 is SEHNR and CDR2 is FQNEAQ (reference sequence). The germline V and J ends were trimmed by 0 bases and 2 bases, with 10 bases remaining between them. The CDR3 spans 15 residues. The CDR3 is CASSLAPNRQETQYF. DNA for the CDR3: TGTGCCAGCAGCTTAGCACCTAACCGGCAAGAGACCCAGTACTTC.

This clonotype was counted many times. The chain employs TRBV28 and TRBJ2-1; D is unresolved. Trimming stripped 5 bases from V and 10 bases from J, with 18 bases between. Germline CDR1 and CDR2: MDHEN and SYDVKM. The length of the CDR3 is 14 residues. CDR3 in amino acids: CASSPPDGSREQFF. The CDR3, as DNA: TGTGCCAGCAGTCCCCCGGATGGCAGTCGAGAGCAGTTCTTC.

This clonotype was observed a handful of times. One end of the junction does not line up with germline, which may come from a read error. V usage is TRBV28 and J usage is TRBJ1-2, with 7 bases identical to TRBD1. The CDR3 spans 13 residues. Germline-derived CDR1 and CDR2 are MDHEN and SYDVKM. Here the CDR3 DNA reads TGTGCCAGCAGTTTATTTTCCGGGACAGCACCGTTCTTC. Amino acids: CASSLFSGTAPFF.

Remarks on this clonotype: Given a much more abundant clone one base away, this may be a read error. The V gene is TRBV11-2, the J gene TRBJ1-2; D ambiguous. The V end was cut by 6 bases, the J end by 8 bases, with 25 bases between. This CDR3 spans 16 amino acids. Germline V gene data show CDR1 as SGHAT and CDR2 as FQNNGV. CDR3 protein: CASRSIGRIPSLGYTF. The CDR3 DNA reads TGTGCCAGCAGGAGTATTGGCAGGATACCTTCGTTGGGCTACACCTTC. The complete variable domain, with remaining parts taken from reference TRBV11-2 and TRBJ1-2, reads EAGVAQSPRYKIIEKRQSVAFWCNPISGHATLYWYQQILGQGPKLLIQFQNNGVVDDSQLPKDRFSAERLKGVDSTLKIQPAKLEDSAVYLCASRSIGRIPSLGYTFGSGTRLTVV.

This clonotype was recorded many times. This chain connects TRBV28 to TRBJ1-5; a weak D match, TRBD1 (5 bases). This CDR3 spans 13 amino acids. Trimming removed 6 bases at V and 6 bases at J, with 12 bases between. In germline, CDR1 is MDHEN, CDR2 SYDVKM. The CDR3 DNA follows: TGTGCCAGCAGACTGGGGGGGATTCAGCCCCAGCATTTT. This translates into CASRLGGIQPQHF.

This clonotype was counted a single time. The junction departs from the called germline gene at one end, perhaps through a read error. The V call is TRBV6-6, the J call TRBJ2-3, with 13 bases matching TRBD2. This CDR3 comprises 17 residues. The germline gives CDR1 MNHNY, CDR2 SVGAGI (reference sequence). The CDR3 region is CASSRTSGGMITDMQYF. The CDR3 nucleotides are TGTGCCAGCAGCCGGACTAGCGGGGGAATGATCACAGATATGCAGTATTTT.

Many counts were recorded for this clonotype. This chain links TRBV6-5 with TRBJ2-5; 9 nucleotides line up with TRBD1. CDR3 length: 14 residues. From germline, CDR1 is MNHEY and CDR2 SVGAGI. J gave up 4 bases and V 3 bases, and 3 bases lay outside the gene matches. The CDR3 DNA reads as TGTGCCAGCAGTTATACGACAGGGGGAGAGACCCAGTACTTC. This codes for CASSYTTGGETQYF.

The chain couples TRBV12-3 or TRBV12-4 to TRBJ1-1; no reliable D call. V gave up 6 bases and J gave up 3 bases, with 5 bases separating them. This CDR3 has 11 residues. DNA of the CDR3: TGTGCCAGCAGGGTGTACACTGAAGCTTTCTTT. It specifies CASRVYTEAFF.

This chain links TRBV20-1 with TRBJ2-5, with D perhaps TRBD1 (6 bases). The germline V and J ends were trimmed by 2 bases and 5 bases, with 12 bases remaining between them. This CDR3 has 13 residues. Germline V gene data show CDR1 as DFQATT and CDR2 as SNEGSKA (reference sequence). The CDR3 reads CSARIGGSETQYF. CDR3 in DNA: TGCAGTGCTAGAATAGGGGGATCGGAGACCCAGTACTTC.

This clonotype came up many times. This chain uses TRBV4-2 with TRBJ2-1; 7 bases map to TRBD2. The ends lost 0 bases at V and 6 bases at J; junction bases unmatched: 8. The germline V gene encodes CDR1 LGHNA and CDR2 YNFKEQ. This CDR3 comprises 16 residues. The DNA for the CDR3 is TGTGCCAGCAGCCAAGATCGGTCGGGAGGTGGCAATGAGCAGTTCTTC. It yields the protein CASSQDRSGGGNEQFF.